These T cell receptor beta chains were read from a single sample in a study of post-analysis software for immune sequencing data. MiXCR, applied by TCRdb to the PCR reads, yields one record per CDR3 protein. The data hold about 540,000 distinct CDR3 sequences, with roughly 34% observed a single time. The source material was blood. The receptor set was obtained from a girl between 2 and 17 years old with multiple sclerosis. Each CDR3 is given with its conserved first and last residue. The order of the fields is J gene, V gene, clone size, CDR3 protein. Part of the rows lack a size; the others show once, few, many or a class for expanded clones.

>TRBJ2-1|TRBV20-1|NA
CSGEGTGIHNEQFF
>TRBJ2-6|TRBV29-1|many
CSVALTGTGANVLTF
>NA|TRBV9|few
CASSEGPTYEQYF
>TRBJ2-5|TRBV5-1|NA
CASSLVDGDKDYNEQYF
>TRBJ1-1|TRBV11-2|few
CASSSRQAWNTEAFF
>TRBJ1-2|TRBV7-2|few
CASSRGTGEGSNYGYTF
>TRBJ1-2|TRBV6-5|many
CASSQDMIGGYTF
>TRBJ1-2|TRBV29-1|many
CSVEDRDFYGYTF
>TRBJ2-3|TRBV14|NA
CASSQVRNTQYF
>TRBJ1-1|TRBV20-1|few
CSASDRVNTEAFF
>TRBJ2-5|TRBV5-1|NA
CASSLGMTETQYF
>TRBJ2-1|TRBV5-1|NA
CASSSLAGVSHEQFF
>TRBJ2-3|TRBV6-6|NA
CATKGGGTDTQYF
>NA|TRBV5-1|NA
CTSSLPFGRGDEQYF
>TRBJ2-1|TRBV28|few
CAIQGGSINEQFF